Listed below are T cell receptor beta chains from one sample, sequenced in a study of CD8 T cells in ankylosing spondylitis. Each CDR3 protein gets one entry after TCRdb re-called the 5' RACE reads with MiXCR. The repertoire holds around 440,000 distinct CDR3 sequences, over 15% seen once, with under 1.2% in the top ten. Sequencing used blood, either unsorted or a sorted T cell fraction (not recorded which). These receptor sequences come from a male donor with ankylosing spondylitis. The CDR3 runs from the conserved cysteine through the conserved F or W. Fields, in order: V gene, clone size, D gene, CDR3 length, J gene, CDR3 protein, CDR3 DNA. The D gene is left open where the match is weak. Expanded clones are given a class, and other clones once, few, many or no size at all.

V: TRBV6-2/TRBV6-3
size: -
D: -
length: 20
J: TRBJ1-6
CDR3: CASTPNAGGMISSYNSPLHF
DNA: TGTGCCAGCACCCCAAATGCCGGGGGTATGATAAGCTCCTATAATTCACCCCTCCACTTT

V: TRBV7-9
size: -
D: -
length: 13
J: TRBJ2-5
CDR3: CASSSPGGETQYF
DNA: TGTGCCAGCAGCTCTCCAGGGGGGGAGACCCAGTACTTC

V: TRBV11-2
size: few
D: TRBD1
length: 19
J: TRBJ1-1
CDR3: CASSLVKVSPGQGSTEAFF
DNA: TGTGCCAGCAGCTTAGTAAAGGTTTCTCCGGGACAGGGGAGCACTGAAGCTTTCTTT

V: TRBV4-1
size: -
D: -
length: 18
J: TRBJ2-3
CDR3: CASSQEEDAGASTDTQYF
DNA: TGCGCCAGCAGCCAAGAGGAGGACGCAGGAGCTAGCACAGATACGCAGTATTTT

V: TRBV27
size: few
D: TRBD1
length: 14
J: TRBJ2-7
CDR3: CASSLGPGGYEQYF
DNA: TGTGCCAGCAGTTTAGGCCCAGGGGGCTACGAGCAGTACTTC

V: TRBV27
size: -
D: -
length: 14
J: TRBJ2-5
CDR3: CASSWYRDQETQYF
DNA: TGTGCCAGCAGTTGGTACAGGGACCAAGAGACCCAGTACTTC

V: TRBV24-1
size: -
D: -
length: 15
J: TRBJ2-4
CDR3: CATSDSAQAKNIQYF
DNA: TGTGCCACCAGTGATTCCGCCCAAGCCAAAAACATTCAGTACTTC

V: TRBV10-1
size: few
D: -
length: 14
J: TRBJ2-7
CDR3: CASSDSAPGDEQYF
DNA: TGCGCCAGCAGTGATTCGGCTCCTGGGGACGAGCAGTACTTC

V: TRBV6-1
size: -
D: TRBD1
length: 14
J: TRBJ2-7
CDR3: CASRADRDSYEQYF
DNA: TGTGCCAGCAGAGCGGACAGGGACTCCTACGAGCAGTACTTC

V: TRBV11-2
size: few
D: -
length: 14
J: TRBJ1-1
CDR3: CASSPRGGFTEAFF
DNA: TGTGCCAGCAGCCCTCGGGGCGGATTCACTGAAGCTTTCTTT

V: TRBV3-1
size: few
D: TRBD1
length: 15
J: TRBJ1-6
CDR3: CASSQAGQNNSPLHF
DNA: TGTGCCAGCAGCCAAGCGGGACAGAATAATTCACCCCTCCACTTT

V: TRBV30
size: once
D: TRBD2
length: 15
J: TRBJ2-5
CDR3: CASTPSGGNQETQYF
DNA: TGTGCCTCCACCCCTAGCGGGGGAAACCAAGAGACCCAGTACTTC

V: TRBV28
size: few
D: -
length: 13
J: TRBJ2-6
CDR3: CAAATSGANVLTF
DNA: TGTGCCGCAGCGACCTCTGGGGCCAACGTCCTGACTTTC

V: TRBV20-1
size: many
D: TRBD2
length: 15
J: TRBJ2-1
CDR3: CSAGLAGGRLEEQFF
DNA: TGCAGTGCTGGTCTAGCGGGAGGGCGCTTGGAGGAGCAGTTCTTC

V: TRBV7-9
size: -
D: TRBD2
length: 12
J: TRBJ2-1
CDR3: CASSRSGGKEFF
DNA: TGTGCCAGCAGCCGTAGCGGGGGGAAGGAGTTCTTC

V: TRBV10-1
size: few
D: -
length: 13
J: TRBJ1-1
CDR3: CASRVSLNTEAFF
DNA: TGCGCCAGCAGGGTATCACTGAACACTGAAGCTTTCTTT

V: TRBV7-8
size: few
D: TRBD2
length: 15
J: TRBJ2-7
CDR3: CASSLSAGGTYEQYF
DNA: TGTGCCAGCAGCTTATCAGCGGGAGGGACCTACGAGCAGTACTTC

V: TRBV5-1
size: -
D: TRBD1
length: 15
J: TRBJ2-2
CDR3: CASSFQGQYTGELFF
DNA: TGCGCCAGCAGCTTCCAGGGACAGTACACCGGGGAGCTGTTTTTT

V: TRBV29-1
size: few
D: -
length: 12
J: TRBJ2-1
CDR3: CSVVSVYNEQFF
DNA: TGCAGCGTTGTTTCGGTCTACAATGAGCAGTTCTTC

V: TRBV2
size: -
D: TRBD1
length: 16
J: TRBJ1-1
CDR3: CASSGQGTIMNTEAFF
DNA: TGTGCCAGCAGTGGACAGGGAACAATTATGAACACTGAAGCTTTCTTT

V: TRBV7-8
size: few
D: TRBD1
length: 12
J: TRBJ2-7
CDR3: CASSLRDSEQYF
DNA: TGTGCCAGCAGCTTAAGGGACAGCGAGCAGTACTTC

V: TRBV7-3
size: -
D: -
length: 16
J: TRBJ2-1
CDR3: CASSLTREPSYNEQFF
DNA: TGTGCCAGCAGCTTAACGCGGGAACCCTCCTACAATGAGCAGTTCTTC

V: TRBV7-9
size: -
D: -
length: 16
J: TRBJ2-1
CDR3: CASSKSGSRIYNEQFF
DNA: TGTGCCAGCAGCAAATCCGGGAGCCGGATTTACAATGAGCAGTTCTTC

V: TRBV12-3/TRBV12-4
size: many
D: TRBD1
length: 16
J: TRBJ2-3
CDR3: CASSLTPGQGADTQYF
DNA: TGTGCCAGCAGTCTCACGCCGGGACAGGGAGCAGATACGCAGTATTTT

V: TRBV12-3/TRBV12-4
size: -
D: TRBD1
length: 14
J: TRBJ2-7
CDR3: CASRPSGQTYEQYF
DNA: TGTGCCAGCAGACCCTCGGGACAGACCTACGAGCAGTACTTC

V: TRBV12-3/TRBV12-4
size: few
D: TRBD2
length: 15
J: TRBJ2-1
CDR3: CASSRTSGGGNEQFF
DNA: TGTGCCAGCAGCCGGACTAGCGGGGGGGGCAATGAGCAGTTCTTC

V: TRBV5-1
size: many
D: TRBD1
length: 16
J: TRBJ1-1
CDR3: CASSLRATGMNTEAFF
DNA: TGCGCCAGCAGCTTACGGGCGACAGGGATGAACACTGAAGCTTTCTTT

V: TRBV3-1
size: few
D: -
length: 14
J: TRBJ2-3
CDR3: CASSPTSSTDTQYF
DNA: TGTGCCAGCAGCCCAACGTCTAGCACAGATACGCAGTATTTT